These T cell receptor beta chains were read from a single sample in a study of control samples from healthy donors and cancer patients. The repertoire was sequenced with immunoSEQ multiplex PCR; TCRdb's copy has only in-frame clones and lacks some. The sample records 130,000 or so clones, under 90% being singletons. The sequenced material came from PBMCs. The receptor set was obtained from a man in his forties or fifties with head and neck cancer. Each CDR3 is given with its conserved first and last residue. D genes are given only for firm matches. For some rows the clone size is stated as once, few or many, or as a class when expanded; others skip it.

j_gene	v_gene	abundance	d_gene	CDR3aa	CDR3nt
TRBJ1-5	TRBV12-2	-	-	CASRSLGRYCNQPQHF	TGTGCAAGTCGCTCCCTCGGTCGGTATTGCAATCAGCCCCAGCATTTT
TRBJ2-1	TRBV29-1	once	-	CSVAGTSYNEQFF	TGCAGCGTTGCGGGGACATCCTACAATGAGCAGTTCTTC
TRBJ2-2	TRBV24-1	-	TRBD1	CATSDPTGTGVANTGELFF	TGTGCCACCAGTGACCCTACCGGGACAGGGGTCGCGAACACCGGGGAGCTGTTTTTT
TRBJ2-1	TRBV11-2	-	-	CASSPRTGGSYNEQFF	TGTGCCAGCAGCCCCCGGACGGGTGGCTCCTACAATGAGCAGTTCTTC
TRBJ2-1	TRBV7-9	-	TRBD2	CASSLQRGLNNEQFF	TGTGCCAGCAGCTTACAGCGGGGGCTTAACAATGAGCAGTTCTTC
TRBJ1-1	TRBV7-2	-	-	CASSSMGFSLIEAFF	TGTGCCAGCAGCTCAATGGGGTTTAGCCTTATAGAAGCTTTCTTT
TRBJ2-7	TRBV13	-	TRBD2	CASSFTSAEELSYEQYF	TGTGCCAGCAGCTTCACTAGCGCGGAGGAACTTTCCTACGAGCAGTACTTC
TRBJ1-1	TRBV3-1/TRBV3-2	-	-	CASSQNFGGGNTEAFF	TGTGCCAGCAGCCAAAATTTTGGAGGTGGGAACACTGAAGCTTTCTTT
TRBJ1-1	TRBV18	-	-	CASSPQEAEAFF	TGTGCCAGCTCACCGCAGGAGGCTGAAGCTTTCTTT
TRBJ1-5	TRBV28	-	TRBD1	CASSFIFTGGNQPQHF	TGTGCCAGCAGTTTTATCTTCACAGGGGGAAATCAGCCCCAGCATTTT
TRBJ2-3	TRBV19	-	-	CASSSNTASTDTQYF	TGTGCCAGTAGTAGTAACACAGCTAGCACAGATACGCAGTATTTT
TRBJ2-7	TRBV2	few	TRBD2	CASSVGGYEQYF	TGTGCCAGCAGTGTGGGAGGGTACGAGCAGTACTTC
TRBJ1-1	TRBV7-9	-	TRBD1	CASSLVGGGGSTEAFF	TGTGCCAGCAGCTTAGTGGGAGGGGGCGGTAGCACTGAAGCTTTCTTT
TRBJ2-7	TRBV5-6	-	-	CASSIRERSFYEQYF	TGTGCCAGCAGCATCAGGGAGAGGTCTTTCTACGAGCAGTACTTC
TRBJ2-7	TRBV14	-	-	CASSPRTWGEQYF	TGTGCCAGCAGCCCCAGGACCTGGGGCGAGCAGTACTTC
TRBJ1-2	TRBV4-1	-	TRBD1	CASSRTGTGINRNYGYTF	TGCGCCAGCAGCCGAACCGGGACAGGGATCAATAGGAACTATGGCTACACCTTC
TRBJ2-5	TRBV5-1	-	TRBD2	CASGTSGQETQYF	TGCGCCAGCGGGACTAGCGGACAAGAGACCCAGTACTTC
TRBJ1-3	TRBV5-1	few	-	CASSPGPQTGGNTIYF	TGCGCCAGCAGCCCAGGACCGCAAACGGGAGGAAACACCATATATTTT
TRBJ1-2	TRBV27	-	-	CASSLRGYYGYTF	TGTGCCAGCAGTTTGAGAGGGTACTATGGCTACACCTTC
TRBJ1-1	TRBV7-9	few	-	CASSLYSNTEAFF	TGTGCCAGCAGCTTATACTCGAACACTGAAGCTTTCTTT
TRBJ1-5	TRBV19	-	-	CASSIWQGDQPQHF	TGTGCCAGTAGTATATGGCAGGGCGATCAGCCCCAGCATTTT
TRBJ1-3	TRBV30	-	TRBD1	CAWSADRGADTIYF	TGTGCCTGGAGTGCGGACAGGGGGGCAGACACCATATATTTT
TRBJ1-5	TRBV7-2	once	TRBD1	CASSAGQWQAPYSNQPQHF	TGTGCCAGCAGCGCGGGACAGTGGCAGGCCCCATATAGCAATCAGCCCCAGCATTTT
TRBJ2-7	TRBV30	-	-	CACSDSLDEQYF	TGTGCCTGTTCGGATTCGCTTGACGAGCAGTACTTC
TRBJ1-1	TRBV9	-	-	CASSASINTEAFF	TGTGCCAGCAGCGCCTCAATAAACACTGAAGCTTTCTTT
TRBJ2-3	TRBV9	-	-	CASSVGEDTQYF	TGTGCCAGCAGCGTAGGAGAAGATACGCAGTATTTT
TRBJ2-1	TRBV21-1	-	-	CASSKGQFF	TGTGCCAGCAGCAAGGGGCAGTTCTTC
TRBJ2-2	TRBV24-1	-	-	CATSDYPSDTNTGELFF	TGTGCCACCAGTGATTACCCTTCGGACACAAACACCGGGGAGCTGTTTTTT
TRBJ2-7	TRBV7-9	-	-	CASSPLSYEQYF	TGTGCCAGCAGCCCCCTCTCCTACGAGCAGTACTTC
TRBJ2-1	TRBV5-4	-	TRBD2	CASSSPGLAKDEQFF	TGTGCCAGCAGCTCCCCGGGACTAGCGAAGGATGAGCAGTTCTTC
TRBJ1-2	TRBV3-1/TRBV3-2	-	-	CASSTTGQGNYGYTF	TGTGCCAGCAGCACAACGGGGCAGGGGAATTATGGCTACACCTTC
TRBJ2-1	TRBV18	once	-	CASSPLQETYNEQFF	TGTGCCAGCTCACCACTTCAGGAAACCTACAATGAGCAGTTCTTC
TRBJ2-7	TRBV18	-	TRBD2	CASSPPGTSGGSYEQYF	TGTGCCAGCTCACCACCCGGGACTAGCGGGGGATCCTACGAGCAGTACTTC
TRBJ2-1	TRBV15	-	-	CATSRFGRRAYNEQFF	TGTGCCACCAGCAGATTTGGCCGCCGGGCCTACAATGAGCAGTTCTTC
TRBJ2-7	TRBV6-1	-	TRBD1	CASSDSGDSHEQYF	TGTGCCAGCAGTGATTCCGGGGACAGCCACGAGCAGTACTTC
TRBJ2-1	TRBV6-2/TRBV6-3	-	-	CASSSPLDNEQFF	TGTGCCAGCAGCTCGCCACTAGACAATGAGCAGTTCTTC
TRBJ1-5	TRBV10-2	-	-	CASSEGGTRQPQHF	TGCGCCAGCAGTGAGGGGGGCACCCGGCAGCCCCAGCATTTT
TRBJ2-1	TRBV9	-	-	CASSVGRGLRSYNEQFF	TGTGCCAGCAGCGTAGGTCGTGGACTAAGGTCCTACAATGAGCAGTTCTTC
TRBJ1-2	TRBV5-1	once	-	CARGYGYTF	TGCGCCAGGGGCTATGGCTACACCTTC
TRBJ2-3	TRBV5-1	-	TRBD2	CASAELAGATDTQYF	TGCGCCAGCGCAGAACTAGCGGGGGCCACAGATACGCAGTATTTT
TRBJ1-1	TRBV18	few	-	CASSLREGKDTEAFF	TGTGCCAGCTCACTTAGGGAGGGAAAGGACACTGAAGCTTTCTTT
TRBJ1-1	TRBV6-1	few	-	CASSEFWARGTEAFF	TGTGCCAGCAGTGAATTTTGGGCCCGTGGCACTGAAGCTTTCTTT
TRBJ2-7	TRBV20-1	-	-	CSASGRVGGVSYEQYF	TGCAGTGCTAGTGGAAGGGTAGGCGGTGTCTCCTACGAGCAGTACTTC
TRBJ2-5	TRBV11-1	-	TRBD2	CASSLGLAGMVETQYF	TGTGCCAGCAGCTTAGGACTAGCGGGGATGGTGGAGACCCAGTACTTC
TRBJ1-2	TRBV19	-	-	CASSPDLDSFNYGYTF	TGTGCCAGTAGTCCCGACCTGGACAGCTTTAACTATGGCTACACCTTC